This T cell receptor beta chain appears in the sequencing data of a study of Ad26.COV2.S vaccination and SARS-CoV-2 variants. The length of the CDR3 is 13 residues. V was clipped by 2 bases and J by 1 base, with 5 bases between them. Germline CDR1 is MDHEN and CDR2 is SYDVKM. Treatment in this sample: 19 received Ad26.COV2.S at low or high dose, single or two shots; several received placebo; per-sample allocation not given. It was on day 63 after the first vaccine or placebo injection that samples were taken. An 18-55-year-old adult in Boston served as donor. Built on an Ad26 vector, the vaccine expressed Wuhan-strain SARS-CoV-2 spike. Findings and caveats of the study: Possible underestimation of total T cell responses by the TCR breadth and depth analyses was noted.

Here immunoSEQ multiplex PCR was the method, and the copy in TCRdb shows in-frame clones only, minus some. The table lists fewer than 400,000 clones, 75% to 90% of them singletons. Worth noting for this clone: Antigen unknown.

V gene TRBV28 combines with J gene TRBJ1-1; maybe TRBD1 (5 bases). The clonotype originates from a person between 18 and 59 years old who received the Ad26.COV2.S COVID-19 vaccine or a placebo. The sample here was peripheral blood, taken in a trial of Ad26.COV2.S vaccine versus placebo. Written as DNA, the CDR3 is TGTGCCAGCAGTTTAACAGGGAACACTGAAGCTTTCTTT. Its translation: CASSLTGNTEAFF.